Here is one T cell receptor beta chain with its context. Per the study methods: For nucleated cells, counts were estimated from reference gene primer amplification. TCRdb keeps only in-frame clones here, not all; method: immunoSEQ multiplex PCR. The V and J calls and clone size are taken from that table; D and trimming were inferred from the DNA. The sample holds under 250,000 clones, approximately 86% seen once. This sample is drawn from a study of blood T cell repertoires in COVID-19. Study-wide context: The cDNA or gDNA used as material had been derived from T cells, B-cell-depleted T cells, or PBMCs.

The CDR3 is made up of 13 amino acids. Germline assignment: CDR1 KGHDR and CDR2 SFDVKD. Trimming at V came to 10 bases and at J to 7 bases, leaving 9 bases not matched to a gene. The genes are TRBV24-1 and TRBJ1-5; 7 nucleotides align to TRBD1. Sequencing was done on a sample of peripheral blood. The sequence came from a woman aged 70-85 years with active or convalescent COVID-19. The CDR3 DNA reads TGTGCCACTTCGACAGGGTCTCGGCAGCCCCAGCATTTT. Its translation is CATSTGSRQPQHF.